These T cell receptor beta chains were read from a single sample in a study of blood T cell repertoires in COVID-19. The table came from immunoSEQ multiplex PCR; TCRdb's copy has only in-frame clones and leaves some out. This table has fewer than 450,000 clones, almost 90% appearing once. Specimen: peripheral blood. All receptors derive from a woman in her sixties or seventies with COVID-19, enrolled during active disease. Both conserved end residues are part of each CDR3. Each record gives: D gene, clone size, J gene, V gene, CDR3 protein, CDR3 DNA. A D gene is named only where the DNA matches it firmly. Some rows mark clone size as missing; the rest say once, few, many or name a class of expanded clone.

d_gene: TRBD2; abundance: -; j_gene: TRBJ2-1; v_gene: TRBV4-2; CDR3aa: CASSRTSDGNEQFF; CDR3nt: TGTGCCAGCAGCCGGACTAGCGATGGCAATGAGCAGTTCTTC
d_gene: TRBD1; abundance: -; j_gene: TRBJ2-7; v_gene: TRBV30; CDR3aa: CAWRPQQGLYEQYF; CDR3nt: TGTGCCTGGAGGCCGCAACAGGGGCTCTACGAGCAGTACTTC
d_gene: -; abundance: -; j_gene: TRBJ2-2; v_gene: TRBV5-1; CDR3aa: CASSLVQLNTGELFF; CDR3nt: TGCGCCAGCAGCTTGGTACAGCTGAACACCGGGGAGCTGTTTTTT
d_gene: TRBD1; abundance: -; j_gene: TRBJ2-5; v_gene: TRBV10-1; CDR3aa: CASSESGYRGGETQYF; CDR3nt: TGCGCCAGCAGTGAGTCCGGATACAGGGGCGGAGAGACCCAGTACTTC
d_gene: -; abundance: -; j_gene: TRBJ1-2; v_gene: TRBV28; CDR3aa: CASSQKTGGYTF; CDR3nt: TGTGCCAGCAGCCAGAAGACGGGGGGCTACACCTTC
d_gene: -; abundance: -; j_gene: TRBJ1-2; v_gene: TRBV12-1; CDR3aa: CASSFLGIISGYTF; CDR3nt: TGTGCCAGCAGCTTTCTCGGGATAATCAGTGGCTACACCTTC
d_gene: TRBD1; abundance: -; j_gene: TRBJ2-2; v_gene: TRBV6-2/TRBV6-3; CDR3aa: CASSITGTGNTGELFF; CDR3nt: TGTGCCAGCAGTATCACCGGGACAGGGAACACCGGGGAGCTGTTTTTT
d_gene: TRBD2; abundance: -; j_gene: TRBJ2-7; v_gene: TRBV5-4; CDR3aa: CASSFPLAGGGEQYF; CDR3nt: TGTGCCAGCAGCTTCCCGCTAGCGGGGGGGGGTGAGCAGTACTTC
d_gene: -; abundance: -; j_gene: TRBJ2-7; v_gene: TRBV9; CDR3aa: CASSRDLGQREQYF; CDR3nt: TGTGCCAGCAGCCGGGACTTGGGGCAGAGGGAGCAGTACTTC
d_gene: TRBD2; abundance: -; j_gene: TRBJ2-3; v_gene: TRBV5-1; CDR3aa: CASHGTSGVTDTQYF; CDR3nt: TGCGCCAGCCACGGGACTAGCGGGGTCACAGATACGCAGTATTTT
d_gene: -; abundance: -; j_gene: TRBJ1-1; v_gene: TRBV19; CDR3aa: CASSGTLNTEAFF; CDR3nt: TGTGCCAGTTCCGGGACATTAAACACTGAAGCTTTCTTT
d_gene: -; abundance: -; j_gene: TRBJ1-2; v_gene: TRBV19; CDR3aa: CASKQGPWRYGYTF; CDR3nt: TGTGCCAGTAAACAGGGCCCCTGGAGGTATGGCTACACCTTC
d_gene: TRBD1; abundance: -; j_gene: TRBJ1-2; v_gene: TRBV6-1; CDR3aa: CASSEAHRTGGDGYTF; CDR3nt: TGTGCCAGCAGTGAAGCGCATCGGACAGGGGGCGATGGCTACACCTTC
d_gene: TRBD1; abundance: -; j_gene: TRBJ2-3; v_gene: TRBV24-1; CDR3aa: CATSDGTGAADTQYF; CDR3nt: TGTGCCACCAGTGATGGGACAGGGGCGGCAGATACGCAGTATTTT
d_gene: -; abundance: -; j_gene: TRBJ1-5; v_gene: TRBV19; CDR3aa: CASSIGSWNQPQHF; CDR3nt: TGTGCCAGTAGTATAGGGAGCTGGAATCAGCCCCAGCATTTT
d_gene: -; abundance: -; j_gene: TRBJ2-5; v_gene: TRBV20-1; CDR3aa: CSSRLQETQYF; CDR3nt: TGCAGTAGCCGACTCCAAGAGACCCAGTACTTC
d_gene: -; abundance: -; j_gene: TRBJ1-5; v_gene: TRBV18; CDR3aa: CASSPGQINQPQHF; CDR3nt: TGTGCCAGCTCACCGGGGCAGATCAATCAGCCCCAGCATTTT
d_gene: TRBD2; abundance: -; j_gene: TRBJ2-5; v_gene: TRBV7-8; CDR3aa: CASSLATSGGGTETQYF; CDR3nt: TGTGCCAGCAGCTTAGCGACTAGCGGGGGGGGTACAGAGACCCAGTACTTC
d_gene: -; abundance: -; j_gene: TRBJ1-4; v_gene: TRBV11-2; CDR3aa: CASSLREAGKGKLFF; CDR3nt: TGTGCCAGCAGCTTAAGGGAGGCAGGGAAGGGTAAACTGTTTTTT
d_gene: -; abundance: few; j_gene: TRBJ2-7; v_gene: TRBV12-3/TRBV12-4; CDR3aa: CASSPLQGSEQYF; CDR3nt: TGTGCCAGCAGCCCTTTACAGGGTAGCGAGCAGTACTTC
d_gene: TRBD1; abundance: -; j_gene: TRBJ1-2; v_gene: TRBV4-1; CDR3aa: CASSQDFGGGTYGYTF; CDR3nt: TGCGCCAGCAGCCAAGATTTCGGAGGGGGCACCTATGGCTACACCTTC
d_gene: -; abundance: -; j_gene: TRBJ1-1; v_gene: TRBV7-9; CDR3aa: CASSLGGEAFF; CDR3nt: TGTGCCAGCAGCTTAGGGGGCGAAGCTTTCTTT
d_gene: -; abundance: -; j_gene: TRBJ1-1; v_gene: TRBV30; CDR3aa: CAWSDHRANTEAFF; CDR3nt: TGTGCCTGGAGTGATCACAGGGCGAACACTGAAGCTTTCTTT
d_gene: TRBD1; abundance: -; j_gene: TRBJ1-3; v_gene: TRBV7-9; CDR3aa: CASSLGTGGNTIYF; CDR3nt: TGTGCCAGCAGCTTAGGGACAGGGGGAAACACCATATATTTT
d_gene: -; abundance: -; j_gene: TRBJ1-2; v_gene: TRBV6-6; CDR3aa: CASSYVFNYGYTF; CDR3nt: TGTGCCAGCAGTTACGTCTTTAACTATGGCTACACCTTC
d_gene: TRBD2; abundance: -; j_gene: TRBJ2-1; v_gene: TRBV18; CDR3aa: CASSSLAGSYNEQFF; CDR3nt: TGTGCCAGCTCATCCTTAGCGGGGTCATACAATGAGCAGTTCTTC
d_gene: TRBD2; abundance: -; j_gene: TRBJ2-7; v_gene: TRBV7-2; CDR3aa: CASSLAGGSSYEQYF; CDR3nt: TGTGCCAGCAGCTTAGCTGGCGGGAGCTCCTACGAGCAGTACTTC
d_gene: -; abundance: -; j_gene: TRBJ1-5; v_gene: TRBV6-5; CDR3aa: CASSPDRNQPQHF; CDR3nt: TGTGCCAGCAGTCCCGACAGAAATCAGCCCCAGCATTTT
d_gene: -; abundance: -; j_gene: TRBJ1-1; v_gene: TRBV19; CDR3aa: CASSLSPGIAEAFF; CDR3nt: TGTGCCAGTAGCCTCTCCCCAGGGATCGCTGAAGCTTTCTTT
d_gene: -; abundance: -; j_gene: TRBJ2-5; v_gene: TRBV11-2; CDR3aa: CASSLLKGGPETQYF; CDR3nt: TGTGCCAGCAGCTTACTAAAGGGGGGGCCGGAGACCCAGTACTTC
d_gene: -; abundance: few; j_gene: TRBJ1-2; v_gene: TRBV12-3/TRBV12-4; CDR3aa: CASSLTATYGYTF; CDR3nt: TGTGCCAGCAGTCTAACAGCCACCTATGGCTACACCTTC
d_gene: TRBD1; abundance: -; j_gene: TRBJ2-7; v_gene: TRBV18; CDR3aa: CASSPDRGRSYEQYF; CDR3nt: TGTGCCAGCTCACCGGACAGGGGAAGATCCTACGAGCAGTACTTC
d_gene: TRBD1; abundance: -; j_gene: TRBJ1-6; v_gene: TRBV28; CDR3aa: CASSFRDRPNSPLHF; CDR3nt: TGTGCCAGCAGTTTCCGGGACAGGCCTAATTCACCCCTCCACTTT
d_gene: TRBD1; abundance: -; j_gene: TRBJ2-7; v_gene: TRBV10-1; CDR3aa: CASSAGGSYEQYF; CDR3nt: TGCGCCAGCAGCGCAGGGGGTTCCTACGAGCAGTACTTC
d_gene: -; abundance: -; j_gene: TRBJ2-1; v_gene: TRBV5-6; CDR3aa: CASSSSFRGATDEQFF; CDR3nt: TGTGCCAGCAGCTCCTCCTTTCGGGGGGCCACCGATGAGCAGTTCTTC
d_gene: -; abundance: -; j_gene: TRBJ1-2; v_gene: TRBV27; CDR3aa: CASSSGRRYGYTF; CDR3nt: TGTGCCAGCAGTTCGGGTCGTCGGTATGGCTACACCTTC
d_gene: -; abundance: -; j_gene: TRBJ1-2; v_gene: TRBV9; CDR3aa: CASSVDGVPNYGYTF; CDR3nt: TGTGCCAGCAGCGTAGACGGGGTCCCTAACTATGGCTACACCTTC